This TCR beta chain was retrieved from a study of T cell repertoires in cytomegalovirus infection. Across the study: CMV infection plus the matching HLA type was flagged by public TCR beta signatures. Whole-study results and caveats: HLA-C-restricted CMV clonotypes gave the most frequent clonotype in two of eight donors. Pooled public TCR beta family frequency picked out CMV carriers with the relevant HLA.

This clonotype was observed a few times. Its antigen is not known. TCRdb recomputed calls from the reads with MiXCR, one row per CDR3 protein. The sample contains almost 550,000 distinct CDR3 sequences, about 15% of which appear only once. Germline CDR1 MNHNS, CDR2 SASEGT. This CDR3 is 15 amino acids long. The germline V and J ends were trimmed by 2 bases and 8 bases, with 16 bases remaining between them. The source is a human donor in good health (CMV status not recorded). Some clones in this sample may be carry-over from other donors' samples. This rearrangement joins TRBV6-1 to TRBJ1-5; TRBD1 is a possible D gene (5 bases). The sequenced material came from CD8+ T cells from PBMCs. The CDR3 sequence: CASSEMRGGAEPQHF. In DNA form, the CDR3 reads TGTGCCAGCAGTGAAATGCGCGGGGGAGCGGAGCCCCAGCATTTT.